These T cell receptor beta chains were read from a single sample in a study of blood T cell repertoires in COVID-19. Measured with immunoSEQ multiplex PCR; TCRdb has only the in-frame clones, and not every one. In the table there are some 200,000 clones, 70% to 90% of which are singletons. The specimen was peripheral blood. Receptors originate from a woman between 65 and 79 years old with COVID-19, enrolled during active disease. The CDR3 runs from the conserved cysteine through the conserved F or W. Fields, in order: J gene, clone size, D gene, V gene, CDR3 DNA, CDR3 protein. A D gene is named only where the DNA matches it firmly. Clone sizes are given selectively: once, few, many, or a class where the clone is expanded.

j_gene: TRBJ2-3; abundance: -; d_gene: TRBD2; v_gene: TRBV29-1; CDR3nt: TGCAGCGTTGATGTAGCGGGGAGCACAGATACGCAGTATTTT; CDR3aa: CSVDVAGSTDTQYF
j_gene: TRBJ1-3; abundance: -; d_gene: -; v_gene: TRBV6-6; CDR3nt: TGTGCCAGCAGTGTAAGGGGCGGGGCTGGAAACACCATATATTTT; CDR3aa: CASSVRGGAGNTIYF
j_gene: TRBJ2-1; abundance: -; d_gene: TRBD2; v_gene: TRBV10-3; CDR3nt: TGTGCCATCAACAGCGGGAGGGAATTTGGTGAGCAGTTCTTC; CDR3aa: CAINSGREFGEQFF
j_gene: TRBJ2-7; abundance: -; d_gene: -; v_gene: TRBV7-9; CDR3nt: TGTGCCAGCAGCCAAGAACAGGTGATATTAACCTACGAGCAGTACTTC; CDR3aa: CASSQEQVILTYEQYF
j_gene: TRBJ1-1; abundance: -; d_gene: -; v_gene: TRBV6-5; CDR3nt: TGTGCCAGCAGTTACACAGACATGGGGAACACTGAAGCTTTCTTT; CDR3aa: CASSYTDMGNTEAFF
j_gene: TRBJ2-2; abundance: -; d_gene: -; v_gene: TRBV19; CDR3nt: TGTGCCAGTAGTATCGAACACAGGTTAGGCGGGGAGCTGTTTTTT; CDR3aa: CASSIEHRLGGELFF
j_gene: TRBJ1-2; abundance: -; d_gene: -; v_gene: TRBV6-1; CDR3nt: TGTGCCAGCAGTGAGTTGGGGGCGGGCGGCTACACCTTC; CDR3aa: CASSELGAGGYTF
j_gene: TRBJ1-1; abundance: many; d_gene: -; v_gene: TRBV7-9; CDR3nt: TGTGCCAGCAGCCATCCGGGGGGGAACACTGAAGCTTTCTTT; CDR3aa: CASSHPGGNTEAFF
j_gene: TRBJ2-3; abundance: once; d_gene: -; v_gene: TRBV5-1; CDR3nt: TGCGCCAGCAGCTTGGCGCGACAGGAGATCACAGATACGCAGTATTTT; CDR3aa: CASSLARQEITDTQYF
j_gene: TRBJ1-1; abundance: -; d_gene: -; v_gene: TRBV7-3; CDR3nt: TGTGCCAGCAGCTTATCTCCCCGGGGGAACACTGAAGCTTTCTTT; CDR3aa: CASSLSPRGNTEAFF
j_gene: TRBJ2-1; abundance: -; d_gene: -; v_gene: TRBV27; CDR3nt: TGTGCCAGCAGTCCAGGGGCGGTCAATGAGCAGTTCTTC; CDR3aa: CASSPGAVNEQFF
j_gene: TRBJ1-6; abundance: -; d_gene: -; v_gene: TRBV11-1; CDR3nt: TGTGCCAGCAGCTATGACAGGCCTGGAGAAAATTCACCCCTCCACTTT; CDR3aa: CASSYDRPGENSPLHF
j_gene: TRBJ1-4; abundance: -; d_gene: TRBD1; v_gene: TRBV6-6; CDR3nt: TGTGCCAGCAGGGGGACAGGGAATGAAAAACTGTTTTTT; CDR3aa: CASRGTGNEKLFF
j_gene: TRBJ1-4; abundance: -; d_gene: TRBD1; v_gene: TRBV10-3; CDR3nt: TGTGCCATCAGTGAGGGACAGGGGAATGAAAAACTGTTTTTT; CDR3aa: CAISEGQGNEKLFF
j_gene: TRBJ1-1; abundance: -; d_gene: -; v_gene: TRBV5-1; CDR3nt: TGCGCCAGCAGCTCTTCAGGGGAGAACACTGAAGCTTTCTTT; CDR3aa: CASSSSGENTEAFF
j_gene: TRBJ1-3; abundance: -; d_gene: -; v_gene: TRBV19; CDR3nt: TGTGCCAGTAGTCCTGGGTCCACAGTAGGAAACACCATATATTTT; CDR3aa: CASSPGSTVGNTIYF
j_gene: TRBJ2-1; abundance: -; d_gene: TRBD2; v_gene: TRBV30; CDR3nt: TGTGCCTGGAGTCGTAGCGGGGTCGACAATGAGCAGTTCTTC; CDR3aa: CAWSRSGVDNEQFF
j_gene: TRBJ1-3; abundance: -; d_gene: -; v_gene: TRBV10-3; CDR3nt: TGTGCCATCAGTGGACAGCCTGGAAACACCATATATTTT; CDR3aa: CAISGQPGNTIYF
j_gene: TRBJ2-1; abundance: few; d_gene: -; v_gene: TRBV14; CDR3nt: TGTGCCAGCACCCCTGTTCTCCAATCGGGCAATGAGCAGTTCTTC; CDR3aa: CASTPVLQSGNEQFF
j_gene: TRBJ2-5; abundance: -; d_gene: -; v_gene: TRBV5-4; CDR3nt: TGTGCCAGCAGCTCCCTTCCTCGGGAGACCCAGTACTTC; CDR3aa: CASSSLPRETQYF
j_gene: TRBJ2-7; abundance: -; d_gene: -; v_gene: TRBV27; CDR3nt: TGTGCCAGCAGACCCCAGACAGGCCCGCGCGAGCAGTACTTC; CDR3aa: CASRPQTGPREQYF
j_gene: TRBJ1-5; abundance: -; d_gene: -; v_gene: TRBV19; CDR3nt: TGTGCCAGTATGTCCCTTTCAAGAGGTAGCAATCAGCCCCAGCATTTT; CDR3aa: CASMSLSRGSNQPQHF
j_gene: TRBJ2-2; abundance: -; d_gene: TRBD1; v_gene: TRBV7-2; CDR3nt: TGTGCCAGCAGCTTGTCCGGGACAGGGCGCACCGGGGAGCTGTTTTTT; CDR3aa: CASSLSGTGRTGELFF
j_gene: TRBJ2-2; abundance: few; d_gene: TRBD2; v_gene: TRBV5-1; CDR3nt: TGCGCCAGCAGCGAACTAGCGGGGGCGAACACCGGGGAGCTGTTTTTT; CDR3aa: CASSELAGANTGELFF
j_gene: TRBJ2-1; abundance: once; d_gene: TRBD2; v_gene: TRBV9; CDR3nt: TGTGCCAGCAGCGCCTCGACTAGCGGGGTGAACAATGAGCAGTTCTTC; CDR3aa: CASSASTSGVNNEQFF
j_gene: TRBJ1-2; abundance: -; d_gene: TRBD1; v_gene: TRBV5-1; CDR3nt: TGCGCCAGCAGCCTCGGTGATCTGAGACAGGGGGCGATGGGCTACACCTTC; CDR3aa: CASSLGDLRQGAMGYTF